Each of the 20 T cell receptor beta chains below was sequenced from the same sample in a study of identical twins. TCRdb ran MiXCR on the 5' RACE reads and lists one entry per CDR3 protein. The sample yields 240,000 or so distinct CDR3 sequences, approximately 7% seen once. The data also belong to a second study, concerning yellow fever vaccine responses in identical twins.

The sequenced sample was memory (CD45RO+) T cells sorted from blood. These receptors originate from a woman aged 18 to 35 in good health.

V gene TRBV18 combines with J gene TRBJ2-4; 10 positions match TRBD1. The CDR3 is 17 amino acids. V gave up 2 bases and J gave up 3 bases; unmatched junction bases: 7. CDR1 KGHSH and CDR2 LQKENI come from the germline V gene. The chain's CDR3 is CASSPNRQGAVKNIQYF. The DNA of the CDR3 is TGTGCCAGCTCACCAAATAGACAGGGGGCGGTCAAAAACATTCAGTACTTC.

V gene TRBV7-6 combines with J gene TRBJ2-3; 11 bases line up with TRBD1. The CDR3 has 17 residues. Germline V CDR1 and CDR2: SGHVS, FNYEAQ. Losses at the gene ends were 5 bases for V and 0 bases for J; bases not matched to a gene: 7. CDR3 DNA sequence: TGTGCCAGCAGCCCGACCGGGACAGGGGGAAGCACAGATACGCAGTATTTT. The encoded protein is CASSPTGTGGSTDTQYF.

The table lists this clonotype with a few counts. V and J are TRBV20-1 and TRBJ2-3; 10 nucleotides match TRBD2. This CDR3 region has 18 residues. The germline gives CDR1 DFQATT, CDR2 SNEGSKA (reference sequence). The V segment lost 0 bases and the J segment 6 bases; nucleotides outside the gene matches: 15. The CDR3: CSARDLGQSGRVSDTQYF. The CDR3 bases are TGCAGTGCTAGAGATCTTGGTCAGAGCGGGAGGGTTTCTGATACGCAGTATTTT.

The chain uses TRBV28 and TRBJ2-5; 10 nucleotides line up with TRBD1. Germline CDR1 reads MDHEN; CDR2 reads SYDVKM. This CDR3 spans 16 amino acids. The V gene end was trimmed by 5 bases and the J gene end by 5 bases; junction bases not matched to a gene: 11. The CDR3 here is CASSPRQGARGETQYF. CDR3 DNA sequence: TGTGCCAGCAGTCCCCGACAGGGGGCGCGGGGGGAGACCCAGTACTTC.

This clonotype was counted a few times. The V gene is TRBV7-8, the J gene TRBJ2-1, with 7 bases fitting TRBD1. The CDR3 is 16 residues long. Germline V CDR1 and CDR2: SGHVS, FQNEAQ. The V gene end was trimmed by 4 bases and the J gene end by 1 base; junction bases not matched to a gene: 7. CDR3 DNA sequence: TGTGCCAGCAGCTGGGGTGCACAGGGGTCCTACAATGAGCAGTTCTTC. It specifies CASSWGAQGSYNEQFF.

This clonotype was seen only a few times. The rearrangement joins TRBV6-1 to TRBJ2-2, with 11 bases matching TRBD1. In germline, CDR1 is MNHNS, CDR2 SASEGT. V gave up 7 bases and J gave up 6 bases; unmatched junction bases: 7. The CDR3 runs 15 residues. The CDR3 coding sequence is TGTGCCAGCAACCCGGACAGGGGGCGATCCGGGGAGCTGTTTTTT. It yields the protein CASNPDRGRSGELFF.

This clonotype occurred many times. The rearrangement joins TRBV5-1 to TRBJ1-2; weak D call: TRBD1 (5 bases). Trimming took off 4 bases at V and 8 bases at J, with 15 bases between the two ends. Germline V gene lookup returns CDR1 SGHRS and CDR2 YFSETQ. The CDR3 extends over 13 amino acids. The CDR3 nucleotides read TGCGCCAGCAGCAGTGGGGGTGACGTCGGCTACACCTTC. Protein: CASSSGGDVGYTF.

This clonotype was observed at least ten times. CDR3 loop: CATSGPGTDTQYF. In DNA form, the CDR3 reads TGTGCCACCAGTGGCCCAGGGACAGATACGCAGTATTTT. The chain recombines TRBV24-1 with TRBJ2-3; D perhaps matches TRBD1 (5 bases). Germline CDR1 and CDR2: KGHDR and SFDVKD. The CDR3 totals 13 residues. Trimming took 5 bases from V and 3 from J, leaving 8 bases between them.

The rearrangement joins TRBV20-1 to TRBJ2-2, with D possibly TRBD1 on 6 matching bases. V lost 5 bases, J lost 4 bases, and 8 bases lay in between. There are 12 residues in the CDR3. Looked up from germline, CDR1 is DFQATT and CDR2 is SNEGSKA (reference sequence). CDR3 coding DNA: TGCAGTGCTGAAGGGGGCACCGGGGAGCTGTTTTTT. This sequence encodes CSAEGGTGELFF.

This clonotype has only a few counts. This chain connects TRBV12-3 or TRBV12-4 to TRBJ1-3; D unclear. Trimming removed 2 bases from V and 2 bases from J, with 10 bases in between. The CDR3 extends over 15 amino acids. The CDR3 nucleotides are TGTGCCAGCAGTTTAAGCGGTTCGGCTGGAAACACCATATATTTT. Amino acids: CASSLSGSAGNTIYF.

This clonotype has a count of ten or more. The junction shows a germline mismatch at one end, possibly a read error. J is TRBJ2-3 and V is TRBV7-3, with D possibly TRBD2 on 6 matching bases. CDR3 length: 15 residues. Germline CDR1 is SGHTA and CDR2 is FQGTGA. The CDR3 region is CASSITGTSTDTQYF. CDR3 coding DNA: TGTGCCAGCAGCATAACCGGGACTAGCACAGATACGCAGTATTTT.

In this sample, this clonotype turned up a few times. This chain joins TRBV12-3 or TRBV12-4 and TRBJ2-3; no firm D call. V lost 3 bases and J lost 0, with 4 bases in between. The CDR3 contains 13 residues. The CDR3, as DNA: TGTGCCAGCAGTTTCTTAAGCACAGATACGCAGTATTTT. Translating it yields CASSFLSTDTQYF.

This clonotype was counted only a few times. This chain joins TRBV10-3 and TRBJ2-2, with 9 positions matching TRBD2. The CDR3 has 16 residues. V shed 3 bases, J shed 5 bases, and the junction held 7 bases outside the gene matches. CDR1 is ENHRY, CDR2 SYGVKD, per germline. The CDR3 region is CAISDSRGGRTGELFF. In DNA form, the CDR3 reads TGTGCCATCAGTGACTCGCGGGGGGGCCGGACCGGGGAGCTGTTTTTT.

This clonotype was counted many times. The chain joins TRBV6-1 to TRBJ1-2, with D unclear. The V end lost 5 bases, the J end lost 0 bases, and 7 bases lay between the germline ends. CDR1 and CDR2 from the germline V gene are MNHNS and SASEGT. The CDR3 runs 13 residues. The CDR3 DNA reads TGTGCCAGCAGTACAATAGCTAACTATGGCTACACCTTC. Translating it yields CASSTIANYGYTF.

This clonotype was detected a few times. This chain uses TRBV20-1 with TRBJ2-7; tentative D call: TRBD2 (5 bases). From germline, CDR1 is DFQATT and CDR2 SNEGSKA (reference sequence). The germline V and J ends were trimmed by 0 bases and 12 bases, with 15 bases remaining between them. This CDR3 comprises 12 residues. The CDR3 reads CSARDGRGLWYF. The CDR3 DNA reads TGCAGTGCTAGAGATGGGCGAGGGCTGTGGTACTTC.

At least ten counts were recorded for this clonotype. The CDR3 loop is CATRKRVGYGYTF. In nucleotides, the CDR3 is TGTGCCACCAGAAAGAGGGTCGGCTATGGCTACACCTTC. The gene calls are TRBV15 and TRBJ1-2; D ambiguous. Germline lookup yields CDR1 LNHNV and CDR2 YYDKDF (reference sequence). The CDR3 runs to 13 residues. The V end was cut by 6 bases, the J end by 4 bases, with 12 bases between.

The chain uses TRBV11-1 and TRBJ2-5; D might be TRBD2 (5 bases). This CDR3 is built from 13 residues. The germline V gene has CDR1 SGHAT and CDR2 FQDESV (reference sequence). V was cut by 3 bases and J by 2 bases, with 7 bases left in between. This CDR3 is CASSFGNQETQYF. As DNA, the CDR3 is TGTGCCAGCAGCTTCGGGAATCAAGAGACCCAGTACTTC.

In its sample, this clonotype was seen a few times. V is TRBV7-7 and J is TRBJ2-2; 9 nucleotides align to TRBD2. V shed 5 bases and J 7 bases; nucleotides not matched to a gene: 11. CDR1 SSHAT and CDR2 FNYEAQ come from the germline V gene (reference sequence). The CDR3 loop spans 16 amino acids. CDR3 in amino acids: CASSPRSGRSGGELFF. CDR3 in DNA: TGTGCCAGCAGCCCGAGGAGCGGGAGGTCTGGCGGGGAGCTGTTTTTT.

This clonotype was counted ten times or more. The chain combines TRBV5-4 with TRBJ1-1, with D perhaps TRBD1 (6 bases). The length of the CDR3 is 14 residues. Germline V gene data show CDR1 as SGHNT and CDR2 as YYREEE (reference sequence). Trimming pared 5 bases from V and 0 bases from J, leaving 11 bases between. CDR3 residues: CASSSDRMNTEAFF. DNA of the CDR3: TGTGCCAGCAGTAGCGACAGGATGAACACTGAAGCTTTCTTT.

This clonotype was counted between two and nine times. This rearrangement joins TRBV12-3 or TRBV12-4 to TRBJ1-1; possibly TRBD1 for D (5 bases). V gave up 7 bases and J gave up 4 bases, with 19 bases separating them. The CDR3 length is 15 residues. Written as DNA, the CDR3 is TGTGCCAGCACCTCAACCGGCTTGGGGCGCACTGAAGCTTTCTTT. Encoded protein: CASTSTGLGRTEAFF.